Each of the 22 T cell receptor beta chains below was sequenced from the same sample in a study of circulating CD8 cells and anti-PD-1 response in melanoma. From live CD3+CD8+TCRalphabeta+ cells, four PD-1 and/or TIGIT subsets were sorted. Each library started from 15 ng of total RNA using the QIAseq Immune Repertoire TCR panel. TCRdb ran MiXCR on the reads and lists one entry per CDR3 protein. The sample has about 700 distinct CDR3 sequences, 8% to 9.5% seen once. This specimen consisted of CD8+ T cells from PBMCs, obtained at baseline or after one month of anti-PD-1 therapy (not recorded which). These receptors all stem from a human donor with melanoma.

This clonotype rates as large. The gene calls are TRBV9 and TRBJ2-7; tentatively, D is TRBD1 (6 bases). The CDR3 consists of 15 residues. CDR1 is SGDLS, CDR2 YYNGEE, per germline. V gave up 4 bases and J gave up 1 base, with 15 bases separating them. The CDR3 DNA is TGTGCCAGCAGCCCCTCCCCCCAGGGGTCCTACGAGCAGTACTTC. Residues: CASSPSPQGSYEQYF.

This clonotype appeared a single time. V gene TRBV25-1 combines with J gene TRBJ2-7, with D perhaps matching TRBD2 (5 bases). CDR3 size: 13 residues. V gave up 4 bases and J gave up 3 bases, with 10 bases separating them. The germline CDR1 and CDR2 sequences are MGHDK and SYGVNS. In DNA, the CDR3 is TGTGCCAGCAGTGCTCAACGGGGCTACGAGCAGTACTTC. This gives the protein CASSAQRGYEQYF.

The V call is TRBV6-2 or TRBV6-3, the J call TRBJ2-7; the D is unclear. The CDR3 extends over 18 amino acids. Germline-derived CDR1 and CDR2 are MNHEY and SVGEGT. The germline V and J ends were trimmed by 4 bases and 2 bases, with 24 bases remaining between them. CDR3 coding DNA: TGTGCCAGCAGTTCCGTGGGTCAACGGGCAACCCCCGCCTACGAGCAGTACTTC. Encoded protein: CASSSVGQRATPAYEQYF.

By share of the sample, this clonotype is medium-sized (0.01 to 0.1%). CDR3 sequence reads: CASSTRTGSYEQYF. In DNA, the CDR3 is TGTGCCAGCTCAACAAGGACGGGGTCCTACGAGCAGTACTTC. The chain employs TRBV18 and TRBJ2-7; possible D gene TRBD2, 5 bases. Trimming removed 5 bases at V and 1 base at J, with 12 bases between. Germline V lookup: CDR1 KGHSH, CDR2 LQKENI. The CDR3 sequence is 14 residues long.

By its share, this clonotype is medium-sized. The J gene is TRBJ2-2, the V gene TRBV25-1; a possible D gene is TRBD2 (5 bases). V was cut by 2 bases and J by 1 base, with 8 bases left in between. The CDR3 totals 15 residues. In germline, CDR1 is MGHDK, CDR2 SYGVNS. The DNA for the CDR3 is TGTGCCAGCAGTGAAAACGAGGGGAACACCGGGGAGCTGTTTTTT. It translates to CASSENEGNTGELFF.

On this clonotype: Since a much larger clone is just one base distant, this may be a read error. No conserved phenylalanine or tryptophan ends this CDR3, so it is likely a read error. The rearrangement links TRBV28 to TRBJ2-2; the D gene is possibly TRBD2 (5 bases). The CDR3 totals 15 residues. In germline, CDR1 is MDHEN, CDR2 SYDVKM. With 3 bases removed from V and 0 bases from J, the gap between germline ends came to 8 bases. The CDR3 region is CASSFEAANTGELFL. The CDR3 nucleotides read TGTGCCAGCAGTTTTGAAGCGGCGAACACCGGGGAGCTGTTTCTT.

Details on this clonotype: Just one base apart from a much larger clone, this may be a read error. CDR3 nucleotides: TGCGCCGGCAGCCAAGATATGGGGGTTACTCAGTACTTC. As protein: CAGSQDMGVTQYF. The chain couples TRBV4-3 to TRBJ2-4, with D possibly being TRBD1 or TRBD2 (5 bases each). This CDR3 contains 13 residues. CDR1 and CDR2 (germline): LGHNA, YSLEER.

Worth noting for this clonotype: Compared with germline, one end of the junction differs, possibly owing to a read error. The chain is built from TRBV4-1 and TRBJ2-7, with D possibly TRBD1 on 6 matching bases. The CDR3 is 13 amino acids. Germline-derived CDR1 and CDR2 are MGHRA and YSYEKL. The DNA of the CDR3 is TGCGCTAGCAGCCAAAACAGGGATTACAAGCAGTACTTC. This sequence encodes CASSQNRDYKQYF.

This clonotype was detected a few times. This could be a read error, since a much larger clone is one nucleotide away. V gene TRBV27 combines with J gene TRBJ2-7; 12 nucleotides align to TRBD1. The germline CDR1 and CDR2 sequences are MNHEY and SMNVEV (reference sequence). The CDR3 runs 20 residues. CDR3 region: CASSLGPPGQGAYPPYEQHF. DNA for the CDR3: TGTGCCAGCAGTCTAGGACCGCCGGGACAGGGGGCCTACCCCCCCTACGAGCAGCACTTC.

This clonotype is judged medium-sized. The chain couples TRBV29-1 to TRBJ2-3; no clear D. The CDR3 covers 14 residues. Germline assignment: CDR1 SQVTM and CDR2 ANQGSEA. V lost 4 bases and J 4 bases, leaving 15 bases between the germline ends. The CDR3 DNA follows: TGCAGCGTTGTTTGGGGAACGGATCCAGATACGCAGTATTTT. Protein: CSVVWGTDPDTQYF.

Details on this clonotype: A much more abundant neighbour one base away suggests this may be a read error. The CDR3 DNA reads as TGTGCCAGCAATCCGCTCAGTACCGGGCCCCAGCATTTT. Translation: CASNPLSTGPQHF. The chain has TRBV27 and TRBJ1-5; D is uncertain. The V gene's germline CDR1 is MNHEY and CDR2 SMNVEV (reference sequence). The length of the CDR3 is 13 residues. V was trimmed by 7 bases and J by 9 bases, leaving 16 bases between them.

J is TRBJ1-4 and V is TRBV4-3, with 7 bases lining up with TRBD1. The CDR3 runs 15 residues. The germline V gene encodes CDR1 LGHNA and CDR2 YSLEER. The ends lost 0 bases at V and 8 bases at J; junction bases unmatched: 6. Written as DNA, the CDR3 is TGCGCCAGCAGCCAAGAGAGGGGGCAACGGGAAAAACTGTTTTTT. This codes for CASSQERGQREKLFF.

This clonotype is large within its sample. V gene TRBV27 combines with J gene TRBJ2-5, with 13 positions matching TRBD2. The germline CDR1 and CDR2 sequences are MNHEY and SMNVEV (reference sequence). The length of the CDR3 is 17 residues. J was trimmed by 5 bases and V by 5 bases; bases with no gene match: 11. The CDR3 sequence is CASSPRTSGSHRETQYF. The CDR3 coding sequence is TGTGCCAGCAGTCCGCGGACTAGCGGGAGTCACAGGGAGACCCAGTACTTC.

By its share, this clonotype is medium-sized (0.01 to 0.1%). This chain connects TRBV18 to TRBJ1-5; the D is unclear. CDR3 length: 15 residues. Germline V gives CDR1 KGHSH, CDR2 LQKENI. The V end lost 6 bases, the J end lost 0 bases, and 12 bases lay between the germline ends. The chain's CDR3 is CASSAVGYSNQPQHF. CDR3 DNA sequence: TGTGCCAGCTCCGCAGTTGGATATAGCAATCAGCCCCAGCATTTT. The complete variable domain, with remaining parts taken from reference TRBV18 and TRBJ1-5, reads NAGVMQNPRHLVRRRGQEARLRCSPMKGHSHVYWYRQLPEEGLKFMVYLQKENIIDESGMPKERFSAEFPKEGPSILRIQQVVRGDSAAYFCASSAVGYSNQPQHFGDGTRLSIL.

Sample share makes this clonotype medium-sized. The rearrangement links TRBV28 to TRBJ2-7; D might be TRBD2 (6 bases). Germline assignment: CDR1 MDHEN and CDR2 SYDVKM. The CDR3 is made up of 15 amino acids. V was clipped by 2 bases and J by 1 base, with 12 bases between them. The CDR3 nucleotides are TGTGCCAGCAGTTTACGGGGGACCCAGTCCTACGAGCAGTACTTC. It is translated as CASSLRGTQSYEQYF.

This clonotype qualifies as large. The genes are TRBV20-1 and TRBJ2-1; 11 bases agree with TRBD2. The V segment lost 3 bases and the J segment 6 bases; nucleotides outside the gene matches: 10. CDR3 length: 16 amino acids. Germline CDR1 reads DFQATT; CDR2 reads SNEGSKA (reference sequence). CDR3 sequence: CSARGPSGRTPNEQFF. The CDR3 nucleotides read TGCAGTGCTAGGGGGCCTAGCGGGAGGACCCCCAATGAGCAGTTCTTC.

About this clonotype: A much more abundant neighbour one base away suggests this may be a read error. The V and J genes are TRBV28 and TRBJ1-4, with D uncertain. Germline CDR1 is MDHEN and CDR2 is SYDVKM. CDR3 length: 16 residues. Trimming removed 6 bases from V and 2 bases from J, with 16 bases in between. CDR3 in amino acids: CASSYRFSLTNEKLFF. In nucleotides, the CDR3 is TGTGCCAGCAGCTACCGTTTCAGCTTGACTAATGAAAAACTGTTTTTT.

This clonotype is large (0.1 to 1%) within its sample. The chain carries TRBV29-1 and TRBJ2-1; D gene uncertain. The CDR3 consists of 13 residues. Germline V gene lookup returns CDR1 SQVTM and CDR2 ANQGSEA. The V end was cut by 4 bases, the J end by 6 bases, with 13 bases between. The CDR3 nucleotides read TGCAGCGTTGGACGCGCGTTACGCAATGAGCAGTTCTTC. This codes for CSVGRALRNEQFF.

By sample fraction, this clonotype is large. The chain is built from TRBV19 and TRBJ2-1, with TRBD2 matching over 13 bases. Germline CDR1 and CDR2: LNHDA and SQIVND (reference sequence). V trimming: 4 bases; J trimming: 7 bases; junction bases outside the gene matches: 4. The CDR3 has 15 residues. The CDR3 reads CASSTGTSGMNEQFF. CDR3 sequence (DNA): TGTGCCAGTAGTACCGGGACTAGCGGGATGAATGAGCAGTTCTTC. The variable domain in full, completed from reference TRBV19 and TRBJ2-1, reads DGGITQSPKYLFRKEGQNVTLSCEQNLNHDAMYWYRQDPGQGLRLIYYSQIVNDFQKGDIAEGYSVSREKKESFPLTVTSAQKNPTAFYLCASSTGTSGMNEQFFGPGTRLTVL.

This clonotype was observed a few times. V gene TRBV19 combines with J gene TRBJ2-1; 7 positions match TRBD2. CDR3 length equals 16 residues. Germline assignment: CDR1 LNHDA and CDR2 SQIVND (reference sequence). J gave up 9 bases and V 7 bases, and 18 bases lay outside the gene matches. In DNA, the CDR3 is TGTGCCAGTACTGATACCGGGACTACGGTAGGCCTTGAGCAGTTCTTC. It encodes CASTDTGTTVGLEQFF.

Judged by abundance, this clonotype is medium-sized (0.01 to 0.1%). This chain uses TRBV28 with TRBJ2-3; tentatively, D is TRBD1 or TRBD2 (5 bases each). Trimming removed 8 bases at V and 0 bases at J, with 18 bases between. The germline V gene has CDR1 MDHEN and CDR2 SYDVKM. The CDR3 is 16 residues long. The CDR3 DNA reads TGTGCCAGCGGTAGAGGGGTATACCCTAGCACAGATACGCAGTATTTT. Residues: CASGRGVYPSTDTQYF. Full variable domain (outside the CDR3, taken from reference TRBV28 and TRBJ2-3): DVKVTQSSRYLVKRTGEKVFLECVQDMDHENMFWYRQDPGLGLRLIYFSYDVKMKEKGDIPEGYSVSREKKERFSLILESASTNQTSMYLCASGRGVYPSTDTQYFGPGTRLTVL.

In its sample, this clonotype ranks as large. The chain uses TRBV27 and TRBJ2-6, with unresolved D. Trimming removed 0 bases from V and 0 bases from J, with 3 bases in between. Per germline, CDR1 MNHEY and CDR2 SMNVEV (reference sequence). CDR3 length: 15 residues. The CDR3 bases are TGTGCCAGCAGTTTATCCCTCTCTGGGGCCAACGTCCTGACTTTC. This encodes CASSLSLSGANVLTF.